This T cell receptor (beta chain) was identified during a study of CD8+CD57+ T cells in acquired aplastic anemia. Study at large: Sorted CD4+ plus CD8+ cells gave DNA averaging around 3.2 ug. Sequencing produced an average of approximately 11 million reads per healthy donor for CD4+ cells. Overall study results and limits: For CD8+ Simpson's diversity, patients and controls showed no significant difference. In common between the patients and the controls were around 30 CD8+ CDR3 sequences.

The template used for profiling TCR beta VDJ and CDR3 was genomic DNA. From the reads, TCRdb called clonotypes with MiXCR, one entry per CDR3 protein. The top ten clones hold 2% to 2.5% of a sample with roughly 58,000 distinct CDR3 sequences, 45% to 70% of them seen once. This clonotype was observed many times. As yet, its antigen is unknown. The clonotype originates from a human donor in good health, serving as a control. Sequencing was performed on sorted CD4+, CD8+, or CD8+CD57+ T cells (not recorded which) from PBMCs.

CDR3 in amino acids: CASSRQGAAFF. For the CDR3, the DNA is TGTGCCAGCAGTAGACAGGGGGCAGCTTTCTTT. The chain recombines TRBV6-5 with TRBJ1-1; 10 nucleotides agree with TRBD1. The CDR3 has 11 amino acids. The germline V gene has CDR1 MNHEY and CDR2 SVGAGI. V lost 5 bases to trimming and J lost 10 bases; unmatched junction nucleotides: 1.